These 29 T cell receptor beta chains originate from one sample sequenced in a study of neoadjuvant anti-PD-1 for oral cavity cancer. Specified time point: after neoadjuvant nivolumab, at surgical resection. Method: immunoSEQ multiplex PCR; TCRdb's copy keeps in-frame clones and lacks some. The data show 30,000 or so clones, with about 80% seen just once and 3% to 4% held by the top ten. The sample here was PBMCs, taken after nivolumab (anti-PD-1) treatment. The receptor set was obtained from a person between 40 and 80 years old with oral cavity squamous cell carcinoma.

This rearrangement joins TRBV15 to TRBJ2-2; 9 nucleotides match TRBD1. CDR1 and CDR2 from the germline V gene are LNHNV and YYDKDF (reference sequence). V was pared by 3 bases and J by 4 bases, with 3 bases of the junction left unmatched. CDR3 length: 15 amino acids. CDR3 DNA: TGTGCCACCAGCAGGGACAGGGGACTCACCGGGGAGCTGTTTTTT. Translating it yields CATSRDRGLTGELFF.

The sample holds a few counts of this clone. The chain combines TRBV6-6 with TRBJ1-1; D is possibly TRBD1 (5 bases). V lost 4 bases to trimming and J lost 0 bases, with 12 bases between them. Germline CDR1 reads MNHNY; CDR2 reads SVGAGI (reference sequence). The CDR3 runs to 15 residues. CDR3 in amino acids: CASSLLGHVNTEAFF. The CDR3 bases are TGTGCCAGCAGTTTACTCGGACACGTGAACACTGAAGCTTTCTTT.

This clone showed up just a few times. The chain employs TRBV27 and TRBJ1-5, with D tentatively TRBD1 (6 bases). Trimming removed 4 bases at V and 7 bases at J, with 14 bases between. This CDR3 contains 14 residues. In germline, CDR1 is MNHEY, CDR2 SMNVEV (reference sequence). CDR3 residues: CASSSVGGRQPQHF. The CDR3 nucleotides are TGTGCCAGCAGTTCAGTGGGGGGGCGGCAGCCCCAGCATTTT.

The chain couples TRBV29-1 to TRBJ2-7; 8 bases are a match to TRBD1. CDR1 SQVTM and CDR2 ANQGSEA come from the germline V gene. The J segment lost 9 bases and the V segment lost 2 bases, leaving 3 bases of the junction unmatched. The CDR3 covers 11 residues. The CDR3 loop is CSVEQGAGQYF. CDR3 bases: TGCAGCGTTGAACAGGGGGCGGGGCAGTACTTC.

This chain uses TRBV5-1 with TRBJ2-3; D ambiguous. Germline V gene data show CDR1 as SGHRS and CDR2 as YFSETQ. The CDR3 extends over 16 amino acids. Deletions cut 0 bases from V and 0 bases from J, with 11 bases between. The CDR3 is CASSLARGSSTDTQYF. The DNA of the CDR3 is TGCGCCAGCAGCTTGGCCAGAGGCTCTAGCACAGATACGCAGTATTTT.

This clone has only a few counts. The V and J genes are TRBV11-2 and TRBJ1-2, with 7 bases lining up with TRBD1. This CDR3 has 14 amino acids. Germline V lookup: CDR1 SGHAT, CDR2 FQNNGV. J lost 5 bases, V lost 0 bases, and 3 bases had no gene match. The CDR3 DNA follows: TGTGCCAGCAGCTTAGATGGGACAGCTTATGGCTACACCTTC. It translates to CASSLDGTAYGYTF.

This chain uses TRBV9 with TRBJ1-1; D might be TRBD1 (5 bases). Germline CDR1 SGDLS, CDR2 YYNGEE. Between the trimmed V and J ends, which lost 3 bases and 1 base, there was a span of 13 bases. CDR3 size: 15 residues. The CDR3 is CASSESGGGNTEAFF. DNA for the CDR3: TGTGCCAGCAGCGAATCCGGGGGAGGGAACACTGAAGCTTTCTTT.

The V and J genes are TRBV19 and TRBJ1-2; no reliable D call. V was clipped by 3 bases and J by 8 bases, with 13 bases between them. The V gene's germline CDR1 is LNHDA and CDR2 SQIVND (reference sequence). The length of the CDR3 is 13 residues. CDR3 DNA: TGTGCCAGTAGTATCCCCGGCAGCACGGGCTACACCTTC. Its protein is CASSIPGSTGYTF. Variable domain in full (rest from reference TRBV19 and TRBJ1-2): DGGITQSPKYLFRKEGQNVTLSCEQNLNHDAMYWYRQDPGQGLRLIYYSQIVNDFQKGDIAEGYSVSREKKESFPLTVTSAQKNPTAFYLCASSIPGSTGYTFGSGTRLTVV.

The chain is built from TRBV19 and TRBJ2-4; 7 bases map to TRBD2. The CDR3 has 15 residues. Germline V CDR1 and CDR2: LNHDA, SQIVND (reference sequence). V was pared by 2 bases and J by 3 bases, with 4 bases of the junction left unmatched. CDR3 sequence: CASSINPGGKNIQYF. Written as DNA, the CDR3 is TGTGCCAGTAGTATAAATCCGGGGGGCAAAAACATTCAGTACTTC.

This chain joins TRBV27 and TRBJ2-2, with D possibly matching TRBD1 (6 bases). Germline V lookup: CDR1 MNHEY, CDR2 SMNVEV (reference sequence). V dropped 8 bases and J dropped 0 bases, with 13 bases sitting between them. This CDR3 is 15 amino acids long. This chain's CDR3 is CASGFGGPNTGELFF. CDR3 DNA: TGTGCCAGCGGATTTGGGGGCCCGAACACCGGGGAGCTGTTTTTT.

The V gene is TRBV25-1, the J gene TRBJ1-5; D not certain. The CDR3 runs to 14 residues. The germline V and J ends were trimmed by 4 bases and 1 base, with 8 bases remaining between them. The V gene's germline CDR1 is MGHDK and CDR2 SYGVNS. The chain's CDR3 is CASSGPGSNQPQHF. DNA for the CDR3: TGTGCCAGCAGTGGACCGGGAAGCAATCAGCCCCAGCATTTT. Full variable domain (remainder filled in from reference TRBV25-1 and TRBJ1-5): EADIYQTPRYLVIGTGKKITLECSQTMGHDKMYWYQQDPGMELHLIHYSYGVNSTEKGDLSSESTVSRIRTEHFPLTLESARPSHTSQYLCASSGPGSNQPQHFGDGTRLSIL.

This clone was counted only a few times. The rearrangement links TRBV9 to TRBJ2-7; D is perhaps TRBD1 (6 bases). Deletions cut 0 bases from V and 6 bases from J, with 16 bases between. The CDR3 has 15 residues. Germline values: CDR1 SGDLS, CDR2 YYNGEE. The CDR3, as DNA: TGTGCCAGCAGCGTAGCGGCGACAGGATCAACCGAGCAGTACTTC. Translated, it gives CASSVAATGSTEQYF.

The V call is TRBV6-5, the J call TRBJ2-7; TRBD1 matches 10 bases. The V and J ends lost 7 bases and 4 bases, in that order; junction bases with no gene match: 10. There are 15 residues in the CDR3. Germline V gene sequence: CDR1 MNHEY, CDR2 SVGAGI. Here the CDR3 DNA reads TGTGCCAGCACCTCGTTCGGGACAGGGGCATACGAGCAGTACTTC. It translates to CASTSFGTGAYEQYF.

The J gene is TRBJ2-1, the V gene TRBV15; the D is unclear. Trimming removed 0 bases from V and 6 bases from J, with 9 bases in between. This CDR3 contains 14 residues. CDR1 is LNHNV and CDR2 is YYDKDF in the germline V gene (reference sequence). CDR3 sequence: CATSREESSNEQFF. CDR3 nucleotide sequence: TGTGCCACCAGCAGAGAGGAAAGTAGCAATGAGCAGTTCTTC.

Judged by abundance, this clone is medium-sized (0.01 to 0.1%). V gene TRBV5-5 combines with J gene TRBJ1-5, with D possibly being TRBD1 (6 bases). This CDR3 spans 15 amino acids. Trimming pared 7 bases from V and 3 bases from J, leaving 17 bases between. Germline V gene sequence: CDR1 SGHKS, CDR2 YYEKEE (reference sequence). CDR3 DNA sequence: TGTGCCAGCGCCGAGGATTGGGACAACAATCAGCCCCAGCATTTT. Its translation is CASAEDWDNNQPQHF.

The chain employs TRBV7-2 and TRBJ2-7; D might be TRBD1 (7 bases). This CDR3 contains 14 residues. The germline V and J ends were trimmed by 4 bases and 2 bases, with 12 bases remaining between them. Germline V gene lookup returns CDR1 SGHTA and CDR2 FQGNSA. The CDR3 DNA is TGTGCCAGCAGCTCGCAGGGGGGACCCTACGAGCAGTACTTC. Its protein product is CASSSQGGPYEQYF.

V usage is TRBV4-1 and J usage is TRBJ2-7; D possibly corresponds to TRBD1 (5 bases). Trimming removed 2 bases from V and 1 base from J, with 9 bases in between. The V gene's germline CDR1 is MGHRA and CDR2 YSYEKL. This CDR3 region has 14 residues. CDR3 coding DNA: TGCGCCAGCAGCCAACTAGGGGAATCCTACGAGCAGTACTTC. It codes for CASSQLGESYEQYF.

This rearrangement joins TRBV7-2 to TRBJ2-7; 10 bases agree with TRBD2. After removal of 3 bases from V and 4 bases from J, the junction contained 3 bases not matched to a gene. The CDR3 has 14 residues. Germline V gene sequence: CDR1 SGHTA, CDR2 FQGNSA. The DNA for the CDR3 is TGTGCCAGCAGCTTTTCTAGCGGGGGTTACGAGCAGTACTTC. Amino acid sequence: CASSFSSGGYEQYF.

The chain links TRBV4-2 to TRBJ1-2; no reliable D call. The CDR3 has 18 residues. V shed 0 bases and J shed 7 bases, with 24 bases lying between them. Germline V CDR1 and CDR2: LGHNA, YNFKEQ. The CDR3 nucleotides read TGTGCCAGCAGCCAAGAGGCCTATGGAGACATCGGGAGGAGTGGCTACACCTTC. This codes for CASSQEAYGDIGRSGYTF.

This rearrangement joins TRBV9 to TRBJ1-1; D is ambiguous. Per the germline V gene, CDR1 is SGDLS and CDR2 is YYNGEE. Trimming stripped 0 bases from V and 4 bases from J, with 10 bases between. The CDR3 extends over 14 amino acids. The chain's CDR3 is CASSVATAGTEAFF. CDR3 sequence (DNA): TGTGCCAGCAGCGTAGCTACGGCGGGCACTGAAGCTTTCTTT.

The V call is TRBV5-4, the J call TRBJ1-1, with D perhaps TRBD1 (6 bases). V was shortened by 7 bases and J by 1 base, with 14 bases between the two germline ends. The CDR3 covers 14 residues. Germline CDR1 reads SGHNT; CDR2 reads YYREEE (reference sequence). The CDR3 spells CASSRTVPNTEAFF. The CDR3, as DNA: TGTGCCAGCTCGAGGACAGTCCCGAACACTGAAGCTTTCTTT.

The chain combines TRBV10-2 with TRBJ2-3; D is undetermined. Germline CDR1 reads WSHSY; CDR2 reads SAAADI. V shed 5 bases and J shed 2 bases, with 8 bases lying between them. The CDR3 extends over 13 amino acids. The CDR3 nucleotides are TGCGCCAGCAGTCAAGTAGTCACAGATACGCAGTATTTT. Translating gives CASSQVVTDTQYF.

This chain connects TRBV6-1 to TRBJ1-2, with TRBD1 identical over 8 bases. This CDR3 has 17 residues. Unmatched junction bases numbered 10, after V lost 1 base and J lost 3 bases. The germline V gene has CDR1 MNHNS and CDR2 SASEGT. The CDR3 region has the DNA TGTGCCAGCAGTGAAGGCTCGGACAGGGCATCCTACTATGGCTACACCTTC. This gives the protein CASSEGSDRASYYGYTF.

V and J are TRBV4-2 and TRBJ1-1; 11 bases line up with TRBD1. The germline CDR1 and CDR2 sequences are LGHNA and YNFKEQ. This CDR3 has 15 amino acids. J lost 3 bases, V lost 4 bases, and 4 bases had no gene match. This CDR3 is CASSPGQGDYTEAFF. CDR3 nucleotide sequence: TGTGCCAGCAGCCCGGGACAGGGGGATTACACTGAAGCTTTCTTT.

The chain links TRBV27 to TRBJ2-7; no clear D. CDR1 and CDR2 (germline): MNHEY, SMNVEV (reference sequence). Trimming removed 10 bases from V and 7 bases from J, with 23 bases in between. The CDR3 contains 14 residues. The CDR3 DNA sequence: TGTGCCACCGCTAAGATTCTCCCCGCTGAAGAGCAGTACTTC. It specifies CATAKILPAEEQYF.

The rearrangement joins TRBV5-6 to TRBJ2-2, with 9 bases lining up with TRBD1. The CDR3 sequence is 17 residues long. CDR1 is SGHDT, CDR2 YYEEEE, per germline. J gave up 1 base and V 2 bases, and 6 bases lay outside the gene matches. The CDR3 loop reads CASSLYWTGVNTGELFF. CDR3 DNA: TGTGCCAGCAGCTTATATTGGACAGGGGTGAACACCGGGGAGCTGTTTTTT.

The rearrangement uses TRBV7-9 and TRBJ1-2; no definite D call. The V end lost 0 bases, the J end lost 8 bases, and 13 bases lay between the germline ends. This CDR3 spans 14 amino acids. Germline V gene data show CDR1 as SEHNR and CDR2 as FQNEAQ (reference sequence). The CDR3 region has the DNA TGTGCCAGCAGCTTAGCGCGGGCCCAGCAAGGCTACACCTTC. It specifies CASSLARAQQGYTF.

The CDR3 region has the DNA TGTGCCAGCAGCGTAGGTGGGAGTGCAACTAATGAAAAACTGTTTTTT. Translating gives CASSVGGSATNEKLFF. This chain links TRBV9 with TRBJ1-4; D is uncertain. This CDR3 is 16 amino acids long. Germline CDR1 SGDLS, CDR2 YYNGEE. Trimming left V 0 bases short and J 0 bases short, with 9 bases between.

This clone has only a few counts. This chain uses TRBV6-4 with TRBJ2-3, with D perhaps matching TRBD2 (7 bases). Trimming cost V 0 bases and J 3 bases, with 10 bases left between them. Germline V gene sequence: CDR1 MRHNA, CDR2 SNTAGT. The CDR3 totals 15 residues. Written as DNA, the CDR3 is TGTGCCAGCAGTGACTCAGGGGGGGGGACAGATACGCAGTATTTT. This sequence encodes CASSDSGGGTDTQYF.